These 9 T cell receptor beta chains were sequenced from one sample in a study of T-cell reconstitution after alpha-beta-depleted transplantation in children. The authors prepared the TCRbeta library with unique molecular identifiers. TCRdb reprocessed the PCR reads with MiXCR, giving one entry per CDR3 protein. Of a few hundred thousand distinct CDR3 sequences in the sample, 9.7% were seen once. The input for sequencing was PBMCs from the stem cell graft donor, taken from the stem cell graft. The receptor set was obtained from a human donor who donated a stem cell graft to a child with SCID.

This clonotype was detected ten times or more. The chain recombines TRBV20-1 with TRBJ1-2; maybe TRBD1 (6 bases). CDR1 and CDR2 from the germline V gene are DFQATT and SNEGSKA (reference sequence). V lost 6 bases, J lost 8 bases, and 13 bases lay in between. The CDR3 is 11 residues long. CDR3: CSAAGAGGYTF. The CDR3 bases are TGCAGTGCGGCAGGGGCAGGCGGCTACACCTTC.

The gene calls are TRBV18 and TRBJ2-5; perhaps TRBD2 as D (6 bases). The CDR3 length is 14 residues. The germline CDR1 and CDR2 sequences are KGHSH and LQKENI. The germline V and J ends were trimmed by 2 bases and 5 bases, with 12 bases remaining between them. In DNA, the CDR3 is TGTGCCAGCTCACCAGGGACTCCTGCGGAGACCCAGTACTTC. This sequence encodes CASSPGTPAETQYF.

The J gene is TRBJ2-3, the V gene TRBV12-3 or TRBV12-4; 9 bases are a match to TRBD2. The CDR3 consists of 14 residues. J gave up 4 bases and V 8 bases, and 7 bases lay outside the gene matches. The CDR3 reads CASSGRGGPDTQYF. The CDR3 DNA follows: TGTGCCAGCTCTGGGCGGGGGGGCCCAGATACGCAGTATTTT.

The table lists this clonotype with many counts. CDR3 DNA sequence: TGCGCCAGCAGCAGGACAGGATTAGACAATGAGCAGTTCTTC. This sequence encodes CASSRTGLDNEQFF. The rearrangement uses TRBV5-1 and TRBJ2-1, with 7 bases lining up with TRBD1. Trimming at V came to 4 bases and at J to 5 bases, leaving 6 bases not matched to a gene. The germline gives CDR1 SGHRS, CDR2 YFSETQ. This CDR3 comprises 14 residues.

This clonotype was recorded many times. The chain couples TRBV5-1 to TRBJ2-7, with TRBD1 matching over 7 bases. The CDR3 consists of 12 residues. Germline lookup yields CDR1 SGHRS and CDR2 YFSETQ. Unmatched junction bases numbered 1, after V lost 3 bases and J lost 4 bases. CDR3 DNA sequence: TGCGCCAGCAGCTCGGGACAGTACGAGCAGTACTTC. This codes for CASSSGQYEQYF.

This clonotype appeared many times. The chain is built from TRBV12-3 or TRBV12-4 and TRBJ1-5; D is unclear. CDR3 size: 11 residues. Trimming removed 8 bases from V and 7 bases from J, with 9 bases in between. Written as DNA, the CDR3 is TGTGCCAGCGGTCAAAACCAGCCCCAGCATTTT. Translating it yields CASGQNQPQHF.

In this sample, this clonotype turned up many times. The CDR3 region is CASSGALKSYSPLHF. CDR3 bases: TGTGCCAGCAGTGGGGCCCTAAAATCTTATTCACCCCTCCACTTT. The chain employs TRBV2 and TRBJ1-6; D is undetermined. Germline CDR1 reads SNHLY; CDR2 reads FYNNEI. Trimming took off 4 bases at V and 8 bases at J, with 15 bases between the two ends. This CDR3 is 15 amino acids long.

This clonotype occurred a few times. The V gene is TRBV11-2, the J gene TRBJ1-1; perhaps TRBD1 as D (6 bases). The CDR3 is made up of 18 amino acids. CDR1 is SGHAT, CDR2 FQNNGV, per germline. V was trimmed by 0 bases and J by 4 bases, leaving 21 bases between them. CDR3 coding DNA: TGTGCCAGCAGCTTAGAGGCCCTCTACAGGGTAGAGAGCACTGAAGCTTTCTTT. Translated: CASSLEALYRVESTEAFF.

About this clonotype: At one end the junction does not follow the germline gene, possibly because of a read error. The chain combines TRBV10-3 with TRBJ1-2, with TRBD1 matching over 8 bases. Germline CDR1 is ENHRY and CDR2 is SYGVKD. The CDR3 spans 15 residues. CDR3 DNA sequence: TGTGCCATCAGGAAGACAGGGGACTCGAACTATGGCGACACCTTC. Its protein product is CAIRKTGDSNYGDTF.